The present TCR beta chain was sequenced within a study of T-cell reconstitution after alpha-beta-depleted transplantation in children. The V end lost 0 bases, the J end lost 6 bases, and 15 bases lay between the germline ends. The CDR3 runs 15 residues. Germline CDR1 DFQATT, CDR2 SNEGSKA (reference sequence). Construction of the TCRbeta library involved unique molecular identifiers. TCRdb reprocessed the PCR reads via MiXCR and lists one record per CDR3 protein. The sample records roughly 790,000 distinct CDR3 sequences, 15% to 20% being singletons. In this sample, this clonotype turned up many times.

Source: PBMCs, mostly from graft donor cells, taken 360 days after TCRalphabeta/CD19-depleted stem cell transplant. This rearrangement joins TRBV20-1 to TRBJ2-1; no clear D. The receptor was derived from a male patient younger than 18 who had a stem cell transplant for acute lymphoblastic leukemia, so the T cells may come from the graft donor. The chain's CDR3 is CSARDPLSVLNEQFF. The CDR3 DNA sequence: TGCAGTGCTAGAGATCCCCTAAGCGTTCTCAATGAGCAGTTCTTC.